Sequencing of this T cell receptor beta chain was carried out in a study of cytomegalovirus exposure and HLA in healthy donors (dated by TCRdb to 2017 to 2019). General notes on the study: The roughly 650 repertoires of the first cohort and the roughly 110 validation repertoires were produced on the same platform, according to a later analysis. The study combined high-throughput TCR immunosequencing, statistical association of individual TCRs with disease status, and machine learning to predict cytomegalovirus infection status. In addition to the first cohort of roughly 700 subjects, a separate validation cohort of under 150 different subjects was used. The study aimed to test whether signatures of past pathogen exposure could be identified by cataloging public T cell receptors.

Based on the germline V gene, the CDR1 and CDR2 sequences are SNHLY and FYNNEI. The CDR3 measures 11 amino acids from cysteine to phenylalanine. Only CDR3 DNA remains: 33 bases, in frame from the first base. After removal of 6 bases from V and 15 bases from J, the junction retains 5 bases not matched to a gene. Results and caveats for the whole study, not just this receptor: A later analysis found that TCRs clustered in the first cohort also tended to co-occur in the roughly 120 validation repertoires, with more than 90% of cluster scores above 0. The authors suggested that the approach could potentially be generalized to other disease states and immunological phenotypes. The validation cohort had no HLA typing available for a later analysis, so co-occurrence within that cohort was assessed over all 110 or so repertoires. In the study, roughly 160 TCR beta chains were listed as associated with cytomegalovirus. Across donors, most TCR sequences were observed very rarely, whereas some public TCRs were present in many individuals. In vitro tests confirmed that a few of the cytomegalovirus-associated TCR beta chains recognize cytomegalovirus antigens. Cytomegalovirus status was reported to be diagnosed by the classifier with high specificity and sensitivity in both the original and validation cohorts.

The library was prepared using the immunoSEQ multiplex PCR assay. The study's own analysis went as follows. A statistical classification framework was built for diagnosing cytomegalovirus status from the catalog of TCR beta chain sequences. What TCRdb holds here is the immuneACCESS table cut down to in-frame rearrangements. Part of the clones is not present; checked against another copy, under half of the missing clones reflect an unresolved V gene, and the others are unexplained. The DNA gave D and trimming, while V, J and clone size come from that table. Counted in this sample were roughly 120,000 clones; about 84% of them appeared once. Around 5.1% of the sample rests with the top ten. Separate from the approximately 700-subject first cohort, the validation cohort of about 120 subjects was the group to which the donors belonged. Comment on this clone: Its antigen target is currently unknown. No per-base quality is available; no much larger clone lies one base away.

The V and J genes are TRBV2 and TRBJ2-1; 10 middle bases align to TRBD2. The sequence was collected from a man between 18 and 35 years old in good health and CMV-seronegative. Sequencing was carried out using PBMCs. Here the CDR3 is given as CASRSSGRVFF. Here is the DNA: TGTGCCAGCAGATCCAGCGGGAGGGTGTTCTTC.